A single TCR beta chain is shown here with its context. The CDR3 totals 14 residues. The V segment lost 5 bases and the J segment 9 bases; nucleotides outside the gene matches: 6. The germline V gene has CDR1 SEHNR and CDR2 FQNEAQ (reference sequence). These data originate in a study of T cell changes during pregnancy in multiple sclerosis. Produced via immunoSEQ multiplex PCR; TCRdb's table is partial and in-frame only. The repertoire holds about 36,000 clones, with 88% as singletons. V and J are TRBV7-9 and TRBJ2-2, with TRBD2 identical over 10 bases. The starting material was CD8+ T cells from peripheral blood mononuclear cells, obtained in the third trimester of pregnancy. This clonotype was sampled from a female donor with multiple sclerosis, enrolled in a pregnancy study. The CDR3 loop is CASSPTSGDRELFF. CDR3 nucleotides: TGTGCCAGCAGCCCTACTAGCGGGGATAGGGAGCTGTTTTTT.